One and the same sample provided the 17 T cell receptor beta chains below, sequenced in a study of T-cell memory formation after mild COVID-19. Via MiXCR, TCRdb re-called the 5' RACE reads, giving one row per CDR3 protein. The data show 400,000 to 550,000 distinct CDR3 sequences, with more than 20% seen just once and approximately 12% held by the top ten. Sequenced: PBMCs or a T cell subset sorted from them (not recorded which). These receptors all stem from an adult woman who had mild COVID-19 (a few samples of this study predate the infection). Cell type and time point are not known.

The chain employs TRBV29-1 and TRBJ2-2; D ambiguous. CDR3 length: 15 residues. Looked up from germline, CDR1 is SQVTM and CDR2 is ANQGSEA. The V and J ends lost 5 bases and 0 bases respectively, with 13 bases between them. The DNA of the CDR3 is TGCAGCGTTCAATTGGCCAGCTCGAACACCGGGGAGCTGTTTTTT. Translated: CSVQLASSNTGELFF.

This clonotype was recorded a few times. This chain connects TRBV6-5 to TRBJ1-2; the D is unclear. Trimming stripped 2 bases from V and 3 bases from J, with 10 bases between. Germline V gene lookup returns CDR1 MNHEY and CDR2 SVGAGI. The CDR3 has 14 residues. For the CDR3, the DNA is TGTGCCAGCAGTTACGTGTCCCGGTACTATGGCTACACCTTC. Protein product: CASSYVSRYYGYTF.

This clonotype came up a few times. The chain uses TRBV6-2 or TRBV6-3 and TRBJ2-7; 7 bases are shared with TRBD1. V lost 6 bases and J lost 3; bases outside the gene matches: 11. Germline CDR1 reads MNHEY; CDR2 reads SVGEGT. CDR3 length: 15 residues. CDR3 sequence reads: CASSHGLTGNYEQYF. In nucleotides, the CDR3 is TGTGCCAGCAGCCACGGGTTGACAGGGAACTACGAGCAGTACTTC.

The V and J genes are TRBV24-1 and TRBJ2-5; D might be TRBD1 (6 bases). V dropped 3 bases and J dropped 3 bases, with 16 bases sitting between them. Germline V gene sequence: CDR1 KGHDR, CDR2 SFDVKD. This CDR3 is built from 16 residues. The DNA for the CDR3 is TGTGCCACCAGTGATCATTCGGGACAAGCAGAAGAGACCCAGTACTTC. This translates into CATSDHSGQAEETQYF.

The chain uses TRBV20-1 and TRBJ2-1; TRBD2 is a possible D gene (6 bases). The CDR3 spans 13 residues. CDR1 DFQATT and CDR2 SNEGSKA come from the germline V gene (reference sequence). Trimming removed 8 bases from V and 10 bases from J, with 21 bases in between. CDR3 bases: TGCAGTACCGGGAGTCGGGTGTCGGGGGAGCAGTTCTTC. Translating gives CSTGSRVSGEQFF.

This clonotype was detected a few times. CDR3 sequence: CAISDGSWDYEQYF. CDR3 sequence (DNA): TGTGCCATCAGTGACGGGTCCTGGGACTACGAGCAGTACTTC. The rearrangement joins TRBV10-3 to TRBJ2-7; D is ambiguous. V was cut by 3 bases and J by 3 bases, with 12 bases left in between. Germline-derived CDR1 and CDR2 are ENHRY and SYGVKD. The CDR3 is 14 amino acids.

This chain uses TRBV5-1 with TRBJ2-3; TRBD2 agrees at 9 bases. The length of the CDR3 is 15 residues. The junction had 2 bases not matched to a gene; V was cut back by 0 bases and J by 3 bases. The V gene's germline CDR1 is SGHRS and CDR2 YFSETQ. This chain's CDR3 is CASSLVRGGTDTQYF. The CDR3, as DNA: TGCGCCAGCAGCTTGGTGCGGGGGGGAACAGATACGCAGTATTTT.

As regards this clonotype: It is likely a read error, because the conserved phenylalanine at the end of the CDR3 is missing. It is unclear where the CDR3 begins or ends on the DNA, so no DNA is shown, and the CDR3 is as TCRdb lists it. The CDR3 loop reads CASSLGAPRI. The chain recombines TRBV27 with TRBJ2-5; the table's D gene call, TRBD1, was not cross checked with the DNA. Per the germline V gene, CDR1 is MNHEY and CDR2 is SMNVEV (reference sequence). The CDR3 spans 10 amino acids, including both terminal residues.

The chain employs TRBV6-5 and TRBJ1-6, with a tentative D call TRBD1 (5 bases). CDR3 length equals 18 residues. Germline-derived CDR1 and CDR2 are MNHEY and SVGAGI. Trimming shortened V by 0 bases and J by 2 bases, and 14 bases separated the two germline ends. CDR3 DNA sequence: TGTGCCAGCAGTTACTCGCTAATGCAGGGCGCCTATAATTCACCCCTCCACTTT. It codes for CASSYSLMQGAYNSPLHF.

V and J are TRBV12-3 or TRBV12-4 and TRBJ2-2; the D gene is possibly TRBD2 (5 bases). The CDR3 totals 15 residues. V was clipped by 5 bases and J by 2 bases, with 12 bases between them. DNA for the CDR3: TGTGCCAGCAGTGATCCCGGGATTAACACCGGGGAGCTGTTTTTT. Its translation is CASSDPGINTGELFF.

J is TRBJ1-1 and V is TRBV30; D is perhaps TRBD1 (5 bases). The CDR3 runs to 13 residues. V was pared by 4 bases and J by 4 bases, with 13 bases between. Germline CDR1 GTSNPN, CDR2 SVGIG (reference sequence). CDR3 loop: CAWNDGDLTEAFF. The CDR3 coding sequence is TGTGCCTGGAATGACGGGGACCTCACTGAAGCTTTCTTT.

This clonotype is categorized as medium-sized. The chain combines TRBV12-3 or TRBV12-4 with TRBJ2-7, with 8 positions matching TRBD1. V lost 4 bases, J lost 0 bases, and 2 bases stayed unmatched. This CDR3 comprises 14 residues. The CDR3 coding sequence is TGTGCCAGCAGTTCAACAGGGGGCTCCTACGAGCAGTACTTC. Its translation is CASSSTGGSYEQYF.

This clonotype was seen more than once but under ten times. This rearrangement joins TRBV3-1 to TRBJ2-1; weak D call: TRBD2 (5 bases). CDR3 length: 15 residues. Germline loops: CDR1 LGHDT, CDR2 YNNKEL (reference sequence). V dropped 4 bases and J dropped 10 bases, with 20 bases sitting between them. CDR3 nucleotide sequence: TGTGCCAGCAGCCCGGAGCTCGGTGTGCGGGTGGAGCAGTTCTTC. Protein sequence: CASSPELGVRVEQFF.

The sample holds a few counts of this clonotype. The rearrangement uses TRBV20-1 and TRBJ1-6; 9 nucleotides agree with TRBD1. This CDR3 is built from 15 residues. Germline-derived CDR1 and CDR2 are DFQATT and SNEGSKA (reference sequence). The ends lost 3 bases at V and 5 bases at J; junction bases unmatched: 5. CDR3 in amino acids: CSASPQGADNSPLHF. CDR3 bases: TGCAGTGCTAGTCCACAGGGGGCGGATAATTCACCCCTCCACTTT.

The chain employs TRBV12-3 or TRBV12-4 and TRBJ2-2; D unclear. V lost 6 bases, J lost 5 bases, and 7 bases lay in between. This CDR3 spans 12 amino acids. CDR3 amino acids: CASSTITGELFF. The DNA of the CDR3 is TGTGCCAGCAGCACCATTACCGGGGAGCTGTTTTTT.

Ten or more counts support this clonotype. The chain couples TRBV11-1 to TRBJ1-1; D gene ambiguous. The CDR3 has 11 amino acids. V gave up 5 bases and J gave up 5 bases, with 6 bases separating them. Germline V lookup: CDR1 SGHAT, CDR2 FQDESV (reference sequence). This CDR3 is CASSAQTEAFF. CDR3 DNA sequence: TGTGCCAGCAGCGCCCAAACTGAAGCTTTCTTT.

This CDR3 is CASSQGQGKDTQYF. The DNA for the CDR3 is TGTGCCAGCAGTCAGGGACAGGGTAAAGATACGCAGTATTTT. This chain connects TRBV6-6 to TRBJ2-3, with TRBD1 matching 9 bases. Germline loops: CDR1 MNHNY, CDR2 SVGAGI (reference sequence). V lost 5 bases and J lost 5; bases outside the gene matches: 5. This CDR3 is 14 amino acids long.